This T cell receptor (beta chain) comes out of a study of T cells in Graves' hyperthyroidism and ophthalmopathy. Whole-study context: Upon initial diagnosis and before any treatment, peripheral blood was collected.

Over 18 months, lack of ophthalmopathy progression marked Graves' hyperthyroidism as stable. Diagnoses were made from clinical symptoms, serum measures (thyroxine and TRAb), thyroid ultrasound and orbital computed tomography. Using RNA transcripts as the source, TCR beta CDR3 regions were amplified. TCR CDR3 underwent first-round RT-PCR with the HTBI primer set. Each CDR3 protein gets one entry after TCRdb re-called the multiplex PCR reads with MiXCR. The sample contains around 420,000 distinct CDR3 sequences, approximately 14% of which appear only once. Regarding the study as a whole: Peripheral blood also featured most of the thyroid clonotypes expanded above 0.001.

The CDR3 is made up of 15 amino acids. The V end was cut by 0 bases, the J end by 2 bases, with 10 bases between. Germline V gives CDR1 SGHRS, CDR2 YFSETQ. Only a few counts were recorded for this clonotype. Its target is unknown. The TCR comes from a young woman with Graves' hyperthyroidism. The chain recombines TRBV5-1 with TRBJ2-3; D is undetermined. The sequencing sample was made of blood. In DNA form, the CDR3 reads TGCGCCAGCAGCTTGGCGGGCCATCTCACAGATACGCAGTATTTT. It translates to CASSLAGHLTDTQYF.